This T cell receptor (beta chain) comes out of a study of OX40 agonist ivuxolimab in advanced cancers. Clones were sequenced by immunoSEQ multiplex PCR, and TCRdb holds only the in-frame ones, with some missing. The data contain tens of thousands of clones, approximately 91% of them seen just once; the ten biggest clones take up approximately 40%. This TCR was sampled from an adult with an advanced solid tumor such as melanoma, head and neck, liver or kidney cancer. Sequencing was performed on CD4+ or CD8+ T cells sorted from blood, taken in a trial of the OX40 agonist ivuxolimab.

The CDR3 bases are TGTGCCAGCAGTTTCTCCATCGGACAGATTTATCTGAGTAATGAGCAGTTCTTC. Protein product: CASSFSIGQIYLSNEQFF. The V and J genes are TRBV28 and TRBJ2-1, with a possible D match to TRBD1 (6 bases). The CDR3 has 18 amino acids. Deletions cut 3 bases from V and 7 bases from J, with 25 bases between. CDR1 and CDR2 from the germline V gene are MDHEN and SYDVKM. The full variable domain, rest sourced from reference TRBV28 and TRBJ2-1, is DVKVTQSSRYLVKRTGEKVFLECVQDMDHENMFWYRQDPGLGLRLIYFSYDVKMKEKGDIPEGYSVSREKKERFSLILESASTNQTSMYLCASSFSIGQIYLSNEQFFGPGTRLTVL.